Presented here are 16 T cell receptor beta chains from one specimen sequenced in a study of naive and memory T cell subsets. Two oligonucleotides, mixed equimolar, formed the beta constant-region primer covering TRBC1 and TRBC2. Four rounds of PCR amplified the ligated cDNA using nested alpha and beta constant-region primers plus SP2. TCRdb re-called the UMI-ligation and nested PCR reads through MiXCR, storing one row per CDR3 protein. The profile covers over 100,000 distinct CDR3 sequences, with roughly 36% appearing a single time and approximately 0.9% taken by the ten largest. The specimen was central memory CD4+ T cells from blood. These receptors originate from a human donor in good health.

This clonotype was observed a handful of times. Mismatch with germline at one junction end may stem from a read error. This chain's CDR3 is CASSPGGTSKDTQYF. In nucleotides, the CDR3 is TGTGCCAGCAGTCCCGGAGGGACTAGCAAAGATACGCAGTATTTT. The chain links TRBV28 to TRBJ2-3; 9 bases agree with TRBD2. The CDR3 consists of 15 residues. Per germline, CDR1 MDHEN and CDR2 SYDVKM.

The chain has TRBV6-2 or TRBV6-3 and TRBJ2-1; weak D call: TRBD1 (5 bases). The CDR3 covers 16 residues. The germline V gene has CDR1 MNHEY and CDR2 SVGEGT. V shed 0 bases and J shed 4 bases, with 13 bases lying between them. The CDR3 bases are TGTGCCAGCAGTTACTCGAGCGACAGACCATACAATGAGCAGTTCTTC. Amino acid sequence: CASSYSSDRPYNEQFF.

V is TRBV10-3 and J is TRBJ2-7, with D maybe TRBD2 (8 bases). Germline assignment: CDR1 ENHRY and CDR2 SYGVKD. CDR3 size: 14 residues. Trimming pared 6 bases from V and 2 bases from J, leaving 14 bases between. The CDR3 loop is CAISPGGTAYEQYF. CDR3 nucleotide sequence: TGTGCCATCAGCCCGGGGGGGACAGCCTACGAGCAGTACTTC.

The rearrangement joins TRBV30 to TRBJ2-3; D assignment may be TRBD1 or TRBD2 (6 bases each). V dropped 1 base and J dropped 4 bases, with 18 bases sitting between them. This CDR3 region has 16 residues. Germline V lookup: CDR1 GTSNPN, CDR2 SVGIG (reference sequence). CDR3 nucleotides: TGTGCCTGGAGTGGCCCTCGGGGGCTAAAGGCAGATACGCAGTATTTT. This translates into CAWSGPRGLKADTQYF.

This clonotype was found many times. The chain carries TRBV12-3 or TRBV12-4 and TRBJ2-7; D remains ambiguous. This CDR3 is 12 amino acids long. V lost 5 bases, J lost 0 bases, and 5 bases lay in between. CDR3 sequence reads: CASSRLSYEQYF. The CDR3 nucleotides read TGTGCCAGCAGTCGACTCTCCTACGAGCAGTACTTC.

This clonotype was seen a few times. V gene TRBV7-9 combines with J gene TRBJ1-4, with 9 bases identical to TRBD1. J lost 11 bases, V lost 5 bases, and 3 bases had no gene match. Germline V lookup: CDR1 SEHNR, CDR2 FQNEAQ (reference sequence). CDR3 length: 12 amino acids. The CDR3 spells CASSPTGGKLFF. DNA for the CDR3: TGTGCCAGCAGCCCTACAGGGGGCAAACTGTTTTTT.

This clonotype was counted once. This chain links TRBV28 with TRBJ2-7; weak D call: TRBD1 (6 bases). Trimming pared 7 bases from V and 5 bases from J, leaving 12 bases between. This CDR3 is 12 amino acids long. The germline V gene encodes CDR1 MDHEN and CDR2 SYDVKM. The CDR3 DNA follows: TGTGCCAGCAACAGGGTCGGAAACGAGCAGTACTTC. Translated: CASNRVGNEQYF.

The chain is built from TRBV6-2 or TRBV6-3 and TRBJ1-4; a possible D gene is TRBD1 (5 bases). Trimming took off 6 bases at V and 8 bases at J, with 19 bases between the two ends. Germline values: CDR1 MNHEY, CDR2 SVGEGT. The CDR3 covers 15 residues. The CDR3 sequence: CASSRGLRDEEKLFF. CDR3 nucleotides: TGTGCCAGCAGCCGTGGACTCCGGGACGAAGAAAAACTGTTTTTT.

The chain combines TRBV5-1 with TRBJ2-7, with 7 bases aligning to TRBD2. Germline V CDR1 and CDR2: SGHRS, YFSETQ. The CDR3 sequence is 14 residues long. Unmatched junction bases numbered 4, after V lost 0 bases and J lost 4 bases. The CDR3 DNA follows: TGCGCCAGCAGCTTGGGGCAGCGGGGTTACGAGCAGTACTTC. This encodes CASSLGQRGYEQYF. Based on the CDR3 plus reference TRBV5-1 and TRBJ2-7, the full variable domain is KAGVTQTPRYLIKTRGQQVTLSCSPISGHRSVSWYQQTPGQGLQFLFEYFSETQRNKGNFPGRFSGRQFSNSRSEMNVSTLELGDSALYLCASSLGQRGYEQYFGPGTRLTVT.

This clonotype occurred once. The chain couples TRBV20-1 to TRBJ2-7; D ambiguous. CDR1 is DFQATT, CDR2 SNEGSKA, per germline (reference sequence). The CDR3 totals 12 residues. The V end was cut by 1 base, the J end by 4 bases, with 8 bases between. CDR3 DNA sequence: TGCAGTGCTAGAGGCCCCCTATACGAGCAGTACTTC. Translating it yields CSARGPLYEQYF.

This clonotype showed up just a few times. The V call is TRBV6-6, the J call TRBJ1-5, with a possible D match to TRBD1 (6 bases). The V gene's germline CDR1 is MNHNY and CDR2 SVGAGI (reference sequence). V was pared by 6 bases and J by 1 base, with 13 bases between. This CDR3 has 15 residues. The CDR3 sequence is CASSQSQGSNQPQHF. CDR3 bases: TGTGCCAGCAGCCAAAGCCAGGGGAGCAATCAGCCCCAGCATTTT.

This clonotype was counted at least ten times. The V and J genes are TRBV29-1 and TRBJ2-1; 7 bases line up with TRBD2. This CDR3 has 14 residues. V dropped 5 bases and J dropped 7; count of bases not matched to a gene: 11. CDR1 is SQVTM, CDR2 ANQGSEA, per germline. The CDR3 nucleotides read TGCAGCGTTCCGGGACTCGGCGGGGGTAATGAGCAGTTCTTC. This encodes CSVPGLGGGNEQFF.

The sample holds a few counts of this clonotype. The chain carries TRBV7-8 and TRBJ1-2; TRBD1 agrees at 9 bases. The CDR3 runs to 16 residues. CDR1 is SGHVS and CDR2 is FQNEAQ in the germline V gene. Losses at the gene ends were 5 bases for V and 7 bases for J; bases not matched to a gene: 14. This CDR3 reads CASSPRGDRVRSGYTF. CDR3 bases: TGTGCCAGCAGCCCGAGAGGGGACAGGGTCAGGAGTGGCTACACCTTC.

V and J are TRBV29-1 and TRBJ2-5; D is undetermined. V lost 2 bases to trimming and J lost 2 bases, with 6 bases between them. Germline V CDR1 and CDR2: SQVTM, ANQGSEA. CDR3 length: 12 residues. The DNA of the CDR3 is TGCAGCGTTGAATCACAGCAAGAGACCCAGTACTTC. Its translation: CSVESQQETQYF.

This clonotype was recorded a few times. This chain uses TRBV7-6 with TRBJ2-1; D not certain. Between the trimmed V and J ends, which lost 5 bases and 7 bases, there was a span of 9 bases. CDR1 and CDR2 (germline): SGHVS, FNYEAQ. This CDR3 has 12 amino acids. The CDR3 protein is CASSPWWNEQFF. CDR3 DNA: TGTGCCAGCAGCCCCTGGTGGAATGAGCAGTTCTTC.

The chain employs TRBV15 and TRBJ1-4; D not certain. Germline V gene sequence: CDR1 LNHNV, CDR2 YYDKDF (reference sequence). The CDR3 is 15 amino acids. V was shortened by 0 bases and J by 8 bases, with 13 bases between the two germline ends. CDR3 sequence reads: CATSRDLRRDEKLFF. CDR3 coding DNA: TGTGCCACCAGCAGAGATCTCCGTCGAGACGAAAAACTGTTTTTT.